The sequence of this T cell receptor beta chain was determined in a study of cytomegalovirus exposure and HLA in healthy donors. Study information: Genetic ancestry analysis placed over 75% of the 398 donors that were genotyped in the Caucasian-associated cluster. Study-level points and caveats: Most TCR sequences proved rare, with some public TCRs found in many donors. Later analysis identified a missense DCLRE1C variant that was linked to TCR beta V- and J-gene trimming.

In the PCR, 60 Vbeta and 13 Jbeta primers were used. In the authors' workflow: Unique TCR beta chains totaled roughly 81 million in a later count, with approximately 10 million of them shared. The protocol was immunoSEQ multiplex PCR, while the TCRdb copy is restricted to in-frame clones and leaves out a portion. V and J calls and clone size are as listed in that table; D and trimming were resolved from the DNA. The sample holds some 190,000 clones; about three quarters are singletons and the top ten take roughly 0.99%. CDR3 size: 16 residues. CDR1 and CDR2 (germline): SGHRS, YFSETQ. J was trimmed by 6 bases and V by 4 bases; bases with no gene match: 10. With regard to this clone: The antigen remains undetermined.

The receptor comes from a woman between 40 and 55 years old in good health and CMV-seronegative. Sequenced input: PBMCs. The J gene is TRBJ2-1, the V gene TRBV5-1; 10 bases line up with TRBD2. CDR3 region: CASSAAGTSGINEQFF. DNA for the CDR3: TGCGCCAGCAGCGCAGCGGGTACTAGCGGGATCAATGAGCAGTTCTTC.